Presented here are 20 T cell receptor beta chains from one specimen sequenced in a study of T cell repertoires in cytomegalovirus infection. TCRdb fed the reads into MiXCR, producing one record per CDR3 protein. Counted here are approximately 400,000 distinct CDR3 sequences, approximately 30% occurring once; the ten biggest clones make up roughly 13%. Material for sequencing was PBMCs. Source of these receptors: a human donor in good health (CMV status not recorded). Some clones in this sample may be carry-over from other donors' samples.

CDR3 nucleotide sequence: TGTGCCAGTAGTTTTCTGGCTCCGGACCTCCACTATGGCTACACCTTC. This codes for CASSFLAPDLHYGYTF. The chain carries TRBV19 and TRBJ1-2; the D is unclear. The CDR3 is 16 residues long. Trimming stripped 5 bases from V and 3 bases from J, with 19 bases between. Looked up from germline, CDR1 is LNHDA and CDR2 is SQIVND (reference sequence).

This clonotype has just one count. CDR3 nucleotide sequence: TGTGCCAGCAGGGCGGCGGAGACCCAGTACTTC. Its translation is CASRAAETQYF. V usage is TRBV6-6 and J usage is TRBJ2-5; no firm D call. Trimming stripped 6 bases from V and 5 bases from J, with 7 bases between. The CDR3 covers 11 residues. Looked up from germline, CDR1 is MNHNY and CDR2 is SVGAGI (reference sequence).

A word on this clonotype: This could be a read error, since a much larger clone is one nucleotide away. The rearrangement uses TRBV7-2 and TRBJ2-5; no reliable D call. Germline V gene lookup returns CDR1 SGHTA and CDR2 FQGNSA. V was pared by 6 bases and J by 4 bases, with 18 bases between. The CDR3 length is 15 residues. CDR3 sequence: CASRFSRIVPETQYF. CDR3 DNA sequence: TGTGCCAGCAGGTTCTCGAGGATCGTCCCAGAGACCCAGTACTTC.

The chain employs TRBV7-4 and TRBJ1-2, with 9 bases identical to TRBD1. V dropped 10 bases and J dropped 4; count of bases not matched to a gene: 7. The V gene's germline CDR1 is SGHVT and CDR2 SQSDAQ. This CDR3 has 13 residues. The CDR3 DNA reads TGTGCCACCCGGACAGGGGAGGTCTATGGCTACACCTTC. This sequence encodes CATRTGEVYGYTF. Based on the CDR3 plus reference TRBV7-4 and TRBJ1-2, the full variable domain is GAGVSQSPRYKVAKRGRDVALRCDSISGHVTLYWYRQTLGQGSEVLTYSQSDAQRDKSGRPSGRFSAERPERSVSTLKIQRTEQGDSAVYLCATRTGEVYGYTFGSGTRLTVV.

The chain combines TRBV12-3 or TRBV12-4 with TRBJ2-1, with unresolved D. Trimming removed 6 bases from V and 6 bases from J, with 12 bases in between. The CDR3 has 13 amino acids. The chain's CDR3 is CASRPGSSNEQFF. CDR3 bases: TGTGCCAGCAGACCCGGCTCTAGCAATGAGCAGTTCTTC.

The chain recombines TRBV4-3 with TRBJ1-6; D remains unclear. The CDR3 covers 16 residues. The germline V gene encodes CDR1 LGHNA and CDR2 YSLEER. V lost 6 bases, J lost 7 bases, and 19 bases lay in between. CDR3 in amino acids: CASRAATQMKNSPLHF. The CDR3 coding sequence is TGCGCCAGCAGGGCAGCAACACAGATGAAAAATTCACCCCTCCACTTT.

A note on this clonotype: Since a much larger clone is just one base distant, this may be a read error. The chain combines TRBV7-2 with TRBJ2-2, with TRBD1 matching 7 bases. The germline V gene has CDR1 SGHTA and CDR2 FQGNSA. This CDR3 has 16 amino acids. Here the CDR3 reads CASSLRVTGYTGKLFF. The DNA for the CDR3 is TGTGCCAGCAGCTTAAGGGTGACAGGGTACACCGGGAAGCTGTTTTTT.

This clonotype was found many times. V is TRBV7-3 and J is TRBJ1-2; D may be TRBD1 (6 bases). V shed 5 bases and J shed 4 bases, with 17 bases lying between them. Looked up from germline, CDR1 is SGHTA and CDR2 is FQGTGA. The CDR3 length is 15 residues. CDR3 sequence (DNA): TGTGCCAGCAGCCCTGGGGGGGGCAGTAGCTATGGCTACACCTTC. Its translation: CASSPGGGSSYGYTF.

This clonotype was seen only a few times. The chain recombines TRBV20-1 with TRBJ1-2; no firm D call. Germline-derived CDR1 and CDR2 are DFQATT and SNEGSKA (reference sequence). CDR3 length: 13 amino acids. With 0 bases removed from V and 5 bases from J, the gap between germline ends came to 10 bases. CDR3 sequence reads: CSARDRAVYGYTF. CDR3 DNA sequence: TGCAGTGCTAGAGATCGGGCAGTTTATGGCTACACCTTC.

This chain links TRBV7-2 with TRBJ2-3, with 10 bases lining up with TRBD1. The length of the CDR3 is 16 residues. V lost 2 bases to trimming and J lost 6 bases; unmatched junction nucleotides: 8. The V gene's germline CDR1 is SGHTA and CDR2 FQGNSA. The CDR3 is CASSLFGTGVIDTQYF. In nucleotides, the CDR3 is TGTGCCAGCAGCTTATTCGGGACAGGGGTAATCGATACGCAGTATTTT.

The sample holds a few counts of this clonotype. This rearrangement joins TRBV10-3 to TRBJ2-2, with TRBD1 identical over 8 bases. CDR1 ENHRY and CDR2 SYGVKD come from the germline V gene. V was clipped by 8 bases and J by 3 bases; unmatched bases: 11. This CDR3 is built from 16 residues. The CDR3 loop is CAIGNKGQADTGELFF. In nucleotides, the CDR3 is TGTGCCATCGGAAACAAGGGACAGGCGGACACCGGGGAGCTGTTTTTT.

The chain has TRBV29-1 and TRBJ2-7; tentative D call: TRBD1 (6 bases). The CDR3 covers 12 residues. Trimming removed 5 bases from V and 3 bases from J, with 11 bases in between. CDR1 and CDR2 (germline): SQVTM, ANQGSEA. CDR3 sequence (DNA): TGCAGCGTTCGACGGGACATCTACGAGCAGTACTTC. Translated: CSVRRDIYEQYF.

This clonotype was counted a few times. The chain couples TRBV19 to TRBJ2-1, with 10 bases matching TRBD2. This CDR3 comprises 15 residues. Germline V gene sequence: CDR1 LNHDA, CDR2 SQIVND (reference sequence). The V gene end was trimmed by 4 bases and the J gene end by 10 bases; junction bases not matched to a gene: 10. The CDR3 is CASSTIAGGSAEQFF. The CDR3 DNA reads as TGTGCCAGTAGTACCATAGCGGGGGGATCCGCAGAGCAGTTCTTC.

The chain carries TRBV12-3 or TRBV12-4 and TRBJ1-1; the D gene is possibly TRBD1 (5 bases). Trimming left V 8 bases short and J 1 base short, with 11 bases between. There are 13 residues in the CDR3. In DNA form, the CDR3 reads TGTGCCAGCGTCCGACAGCGGAACACTGAAGCTTTCTTT. It is translated as CASVRQRNTEAFF.

This clonotype came up many times. The V gene is TRBV7-8, the J gene TRBJ2-7; D is unclear. V was trimmed by 4 bases and J by 3 bases, leaving 10 bases between them. This CDR3 is 13 amino acids long. Per the germline V gene, CDR1 is SGHVS and CDR2 is FQNEAQ. CDR3 in DNA: TGTGCCAGCAGCTATGCCGTAGGCTACGAGCAGTACTTC. Residues: CASSYAVGYEQYF.

This clonotype showed up many times. This rearrangement joins TRBV7-8 to TRBJ2-7, with 7 bases fitting TRBD1. The CDR3 is 14 amino acids. The V gene's germline CDR1 is SGHVS and CDR2 FQNEAQ. V shed 5 bases and J 0 bases; nucleotides not matched to a gene: 4. The CDR3 bases are TGTGCCAGCAGCCAAAGGGACAGCTCCTACGAGCAGTACTTC. It yields the protein CASSQRDSSYEQYF.

On this clonotype itself: This may be a read error, as it is one base from a much larger clone. V usage is TRBV12-3 or TRBV12-4 and J usage is TRBJ1-5, with a weak D call TRBD1 (5 bases). The CDR3 covers 17 residues. The CDR3 here is CASSLEGEPYSNQPQPF. CDR3 in DNA: TGTGCCAGCTCCTTGGAAGGGGAGCCTTATAGCAATCAGCCCCAGCCTTTT.

About this clonotype itself: As the CDR3 is not closed by the conserved phenylalanine or tryptophan, this likely results from a read error. The V gene is TRBV6-1, the J gene TRBJ2-5; D is possibly TRBD2 (7 bases). The CDR3 is made up of 18 amino acids. CDR1 and CDR2 from the germline V gene are MNHNS and SASEGT. Trimming left V 2 bases short and J 3 bases short, with 22 bases between. CDR3 sequence (DNA): TGTGCCAGCAGTGAACGTCGTCTGGGGGGGCTGGAGGAAGAGACCCAGTACTTA. It translates to CASSERRLGGLEEETQYL.

In regard to this clonotype: The junction departs from the called germline gene at one end, perhaps through a read error. The rearrangement uses TRBV11-2 and TRBJ2-5; 10 positions agree with TRBD1. Germline loops: CDR1 SGHAT, CDR2 FQNNGV. The CDR3 covers 13 residues. The chain's CDR3 is CDSRGQGQETQYF. CDR3 sequence (DNA): TGTGACAGCAGGGGACAGGGGCAAGAAACCCAGTACTTC.

This clonotype was recorded many times. The chain carries TRBV6-1 and TRBJ2-3; the D gene is possibly TRBD2 (5 bases). The germline CDR1 and CDR2 sequences are MNHNS and SASEGT. This CDR3 region has 13 residues. The V gene lost 5 bases and the J gene lost 6 bases, with 12 bases spanning the gap. The CDR3 reads CASSPRTGDTQYF. The CDR3 region has the DNA TGTGCCAGCAGTCCCCGGACTGGGGATACGCAGTATTTT.